Presented here are 20 T cell receptor beta chains from one specimen sequenced in a study of T cell repertoires in cytomegalovirus infection. TCRdb independently ran MiXCR on the reads; one entry per CDR3 protein. The sample lists 300,000 or so distinct CDR3 sequences; 25% were seen once. Antigens of these TCRs are unknown. The specimen was cultured PBMCs, collected from culture after CMV antigen stimulation. Source of these receptors: a human donor in good health (CMV status not recorded). Some clones in this sample may be carry-over from other donors' samples.

This clonotype was counted ten times or more. J is TRBJ1-3 and V is TRBV7-2; D perhaps matches TRBD1 (5 bases). The CDR3 covers 16 residues. With 1 base removed from V and 0 bases from J, the gap between germline ends came to 10 bases. Germline-derived CDR1 and CDR2 are SGHTA and FQGNSA. DNA for the CDR3: TGTGCCAGCAGCTTAGGGGGCCCGGGCTCTGGAAACACCATATATTTT. Translation: CASSLGGPGSGNTIYF.

Details on this clonotype: Just one base apart from a much larger clone, this may be a read error. This chain connects TRBV7-8 to TRBJ1-1, with D uncertain. This CDR3 comprises 13 residues. Germline CDR1 is SGHVS and CDR2 is FQNEAQ. The chain's CDR3 is CASSFSGNAEAFF. The CDR3, as DNA: TGTGCCAGCAGCTTCAGTGGGAACGCTGAAGCTTTCTTT.

The rearrangement joins TRBV7-2 to TRBJ2-1; maybe TRBD2 (5 bases). This CDR3 contains 15 residues. Germline-derived CDR1 and CDR2 are SGHTA and FQGNSA. V was shortened by 2 bases and J by 1 base, with 9 bases between the two germline ends. The CDR3 DNA sequence: TGTGCCAGCAGCTTAAAAGAGCGGTCCTACAATGAGCAGTTCTTC. Its protein is CASSLKERSYNEQFF.

There are many counts of this clonotype. V usage is TRBV7-2 and J usage is TRBJ2-1; TRBD2 matches at 15 bases. Per the germline V gene, CDR1 is SGHTA and CDR2 is FQGNSA. With V trimmed by 1 base and J by 7 bases, 2 bases remained unmatched. The CDR3 is made up of 16 amino acids. CDR3 region: CASSLVGLAGGNEQFF. The CDR3 DNA reads as TGTGCCAGCAGCTTAGTGGGACTAGCGGGAGGAAATGAGCAGTTCTTC. Complete variable domain (other parts from reference TRBV7-2 and TRBJ2-1): GAGVSQSPSNKVTEKGKDVELRCDPISGHTALYWYRQSLGQGLEFLIYFQGNSAPDKSGLPSDRFSAERTGGSVSTLTIQRTQQEDSAVYLCASSLVGLAGGNEQFFGPGTRLTVL.

This clonotype turned up a few times. This chain connects TRBV7-2 to TRBJ1-5; the match to TRBD1 covers 8 bases. CDR3 length equals 15 residues. V lost 5 bases to trimming and J lost 4 bases; unmatched junction nucleotides: 7. Germline V gene data show CDR1 as SGHTA and CDR2 as FQGNSA. Here the CDR3 DNA reads TGTGCCAGCAGCAACTACAGGGGGGGAAATCAGCCCCAGCATTTT. It translates to CASSNYRGGNQPQHF.

The chain recombines TRBV12-3 or TRBV12-4 with TRBJ2-5; no definite D call. The V gene lost 1 base and the J gene lost 3 bases, with 15 bases spanning the gap. The CDR3 sequence is 16 residues long. This CDR3 is CASSLDRFPEKETQYF. CDR3 DNA sequence: TGTGCCAGCAGTTTAGATCGTTTTCCAGAAAAAGAGACCCAGTACTTC.

This chain links TRBV19 with TRBJ2-1; 7 positions agree with TRBD2. The CDR3 is 14 residues long. Per germline, CDR1 LNHDA and CDR2 SQIVND (reference sequence). The V gene end was trimmed by 10 bases and the J gene end by 5 bases; junction bases not matched to a gene: 11. The CDR3 nucleotides are TGTGCCACCACAAGCGGGACCATAGACAATGAGCAGTTCTTC. It encodes CATTSGTIDNEQFF.

V usage is TRBV19 and J usage is TRBJ1-1; D call uncertain. The V gene lost 2 bases and the J gene lost 1 base, with 5 bases spanning the gap. The CDR3 covers 13 residues. Germline V gene lookup returns CDR1 LNHDA and CDR2 SQIVND (reference sequence). The CDR3 nucleotides read TGTGCCAGTAGTATATCAGCGAACACTGAAGCTTTCTTT. Translation gives CASSISANTEAFF.

In this sample, this clonotype turned up a few times. The chain carries TRBV5-4 and TRBJ1-5; no firm D call. The germline CDR1 and CDR2 sequences are SGHNT and YYREEE (reference sequence). This CDR3 has 14 amino acids. Trimming shortened V by 4 bases and J by 6 bases, and 14 bases separated the two germline ends. The CDR3 DNA reads as TGTGCCAGCAGCCTTAGCGGGGATGGTCAGCCCCAGCATTTT. It encodes CASSLSGDGQPQHF.

The table lists this clonotype with a few counts. This rearrangement joins TRBV7-2 to TRBJ2-1; 7 bases agree with TRBD2. V shed 4 bases and J 7 bases; nucleotides not matched to a gene: 7. The CDR3 consists of 14 residues. The germline gives CDR1 SGHTA, CDR2 FQGNSA. For the CDR3, the DNA is TGTGCCAGCAGCTCGCTTGCGGGAGTAAATGAGCAGTTCTTC. Its translation: CASSSLAGVNEQFF.

This clonotype was observed at least ten times. The chain combines TRBV19 with TRBJ2-1; D remains unclear. This CDR3 is built from 16 residues. V shed 4 bases and J shed 0 bases, with 13 bases lying between them. Germline assignment: CDR1 LNHDA and CDR2 SQIVND (reference sequence). In nucleotides, the CDR3 is TGTGCCAGTAGTACCCCGGGCTGGGGCTCCTACAATGAGCAGTTCTTC. Its translation is CASSTPGWGSYNEQFF.

The V gene is TRBV5-6, the J gene TRBJ2-1; D possibly corresponds to TRBD2 (5 bases). The germline gives CDR1 SGHDT, CDR2 YYEEEE. V was pared by 1 base and J by 6 bases, with 11 bases between. This CDR3 contains 14 residues. The CDR3: CASSLRLATNEQFF. Here the CDR3 DNA reads TGTGCCAGCAGCTTGAGGCTAGCTACCAATGAGCAGTTCTTC.

The chain joins TRBV9 to TRBJ2-1, with 9 bases lining up with TRBD2. Germline V CDR1 and CDR2: SGDLS, YYNGEE. V lost 0 bases, J lost 4 bases, and 5 bases stayed unmatched. The CDR3 length is 16 residues. The CDR3 region has the DNA TGTGCCAGCAGCGTAGGAGCGGGAGGCCTTTACAATGAGCAGTTCTTC. Its protein is CASSVGAGGLYNEQFF.

This chain connects TRBV7-6 to TRBJ1-6; D is unresolved. Germline CDR1 is SGHVS and CDR2 is FNYEAQ. The CDR3 covers 15 residues. The V end was cut by 1 base, the J end by 9 bases, with 13 bases between. This CDR3 is CASSLERGWASPLHF. CDR3 nucleotides: TGTGCCAGCAGCTTAGAACGGGGATGGGCTTCACCCCTCCACTTT.

The CDR3: CASRGDSLNTEAFF. The DNA for the CDR3 is TGTGCCAGCAGGGGGGACAGCCTGAACACTGAAGCTTTCTTT. The chain combines TRBV2 with TRBJ1-1; 7 nucleotides match TRBD1. The length of the CDR3 is 14 residues. CDR1 is SNHLY and CDR2 is FYNNEI in the germline V gene. V trimming: 6 bases; J trimming: 0 bases; junction bases outside the gene matches: 4. The full variable domain, with the rest looked up from reference TRBV2 and TRBJ1-1, is EPEVTQTPSHQVTQMGQEVILRCVPISNHLYFYWYRQILGQKVEFLVSFYNNEISEKSEIFDDQFSVERPDGSNFTLKIRSTKLEDSAMYFCASRGDSLNTEAFFGQGTRLTVV.

This chain links TRBV28 with TRBJ2-1; 7 bases match TRBD1. With V trimmed by 5 bases and J by 2 bases, 6 bases remained unmatched. This CDR3 contains 15 residues. Germline V lookup: CDR1 MDHEN, CDR2 SYDVKM. The CDR3 is CASSIVGTAYNEQFF. CDR3 bases: TGTGCCAGCAGTATCGTGGGGACAGCCTACAATGAGCAGTTCTTC.

About this clonotype itself: Since the CDR3 does not end with the conserved phenylalanine or tryptophan, this likely comes from a read error. The chain carries TRBV11-2 and TRBJ2-1; D is unresolved. This CDR3 spans 15 amino acids. Germline V lookup: CDR1 SGHAT, CDR2 FQNNGV. V lost 1 base, J lost 5 bases, and 12 bases lay in between. CDR3 protein: CASSLGTQPNNEQFV. CDR3 coding DNA: TGTGCCAGCAGCTTAGGAACGCAGCCTAACAATGAGCAGTTCGTC.

J is TRBJ1-2 and V is TRBV11-1; no reliable D call. The germline V gene encodes CDR1 SGHAT and CDR2 FQDESV (reference sequence). The CDR3 consists of 15 residues. The germline V and J ends were trimmed by 1 base and 0 bases, with 9 bases remaining between them. The CDR3, as DNA: TGTGCCAGCAGCTTAGGTGGGATCTCTAACTATGGCTACACCTTC. Amino acids: CASSLGGISNYGYTF.

This chain links TRBV10-3 with TRBJ1-5, with 9 positions matching TRBD1. This CDR3 has 15 amino acids. V was pared by 3 bases and J by 3 bases, with 3 bases of the junction left unmatched. Germline CDR1 ENHRY, CDR2 SYGVKD. The CDR3 protein is CAISDRDRVNQPQHF. CDR3 coding DNA: TGTGCCATCAGTGACCGGGACAGGGTCAATCAGCCCCAGCATTTT.

The gene calls are TRBV5-1 and TRBJ2-1, with 8 bases lining up with TRBD2. CDR3 length: 17 amino acids. Germline V gene data show CDR1 as SGHRS and CDR2 as YFSETQ. V was pared by 2 bases and J by 1 base, with 8 bases of the junction left unmatched. CDR3 nucleotide sequence: TGCGCCAGCAGCTTTGGTTGGAGCGGGGGTTCCTACAATGAGCAGTTCTTC. It encodes CASSFGWSGGSYNEQFF. The full variable domain, completed using reference TRBV5-1 and TRBJ2-1, is KAGVTQTPRYLIKTRGQQVTLSCSPISGHRSVSWYQQTPGQGLQFLFEYFSETQRNKGNFPGRFSGRQFSNSRSEMNVSTLELGDSALYLCASSFGWSGGSYNEQFFGPGTRLTVL.